One sample yielded the 27 T cell receptor beta chains listed below, sequenced in a study of blood T cells in healthy people across ages. A second PCR of 7 to 11 cycles used a sample-barcoded 5' primer and a J-beta primer mix. Each CDR3 protein is one row after TCRdb ran MiXCR on the 5' RACE reads. Of more than 1,400,000 distinct CDR3 sequences listed, about 43% are singletons. Sequenced material: blood. The receptors originated from a woman aged 18 to 35 in good health.

This chain connects TRBV6-6 to TRBJ1-4; D gene unclear. V was clipped by 6 bases and J by 8 bases, with 16 bases between them. Germline V gene lookup returns CDR1 MNHNY and CDR2 SVGAGI (reference sequence). This CDR3 contains 14 residues. The CDR3: CASRPPGTGEKLFF. Here the CDR3 DNA reads TGTGCCAGCAGGCCCCCGGGAACGGGGGAAAAACTGTTTTTT.

The chain has TRBV27 and TRBJ2-5; 7 nucleotides align to TRBD2. V lost 8 bases to trimming and J lost 11 bases; unmatched junction nucleotides: 17. CDR3 length: 14 residues. Germline CDR1 and CDR2: MNHEY and SMNVEV (reference sequence). The CDR3 loop reads CASRHVLGGNEQYF. CDR3 nucleotide sequence: TGTGCCAGCCGCCACGTACTGGGGGGGAATGAGCAGTACTTC.

In its sample, this clonotype was seen a few times. V gene TRBV12-3 or TRBV12-4 combines with J gene TRBJ1-4, with D perhaps TRBD1 (5 bases). V was shortened by 7 bases and J by 8 bases, with 11 bases between the two germline ends. This CDR3 has 12 amino acids. The CDR3 nucleotides read TGTGCCAGCACCTCCCAGGGAGAAAAACTGTTTTTT. This sequence encodes CASTSQGEKLFF.

This clonotype was seen only a few times. The chain employs TRBV7-6 and TRBJ2-3; D gene ambiguous. The CDR3 loop spans 12 amino acids. Germline values: CDR1 SGHVS, CDR2 FNYEAQ. V was cut by 0 bases and J by 8 bases, with 6 bases left in between. The CDR3 bases are TGTGCCAGCAGCTTAGCAGTCGGTACGCAGTATTTT. Amino acid sequence: CASSLAVGTQYF.

The rearrangement uses TRBV4-1 and TRBJ1-1, with D possibly matching TRBD1 (6 bases). The CDR3 sequence is 15 residues long. Germline loops: CDR1 MGHRA, CDR2 YSYEKL. With 2 bases removed from V and 1 base from J, the gap between germline ends came to 11 bases. The CDR3 nucleotides read TGCGCCAGCAGCCAATCCAGGGGCCGGAACACTGAAGCTTTCTTT. It yields the protein CASSQSRGRNTEAFF.

The count of this clonotype is one. The rearrangement uses TRBV30 and TRBJ2-6; D ambiguous. Trimming stripped 5 bases from V and 0 bases from J, with 8 bases between. This CDR3 contains 14 residues. Germline loops: CDR1 GTSNPN, CDR2 SVGIG (reference sequence). The CDR3 nucleotides read TGTGCCTGGGGCGTCCTCTCTGGGGCCAACGTCCTGACTTTC. Its translation is CAWGVLSGANVLTF.

This clonotype was seen more than once but under ten times. The genes are TRBV27 and TRBJ2-3; D may correspond to TRBD1 or TRBD2 (5 bases each). Trimming stripped 8 bases from V and 0 bases from J, with 15 bases between. CDR3 length: 15 amino acids. Germline V CDR1 and CDR2: MNHEY, SMNVEV (reference sequence). CDR3 nucleotides: TGTGCCAGCCGTCCGGGGCTCTTTAGCACAGATACGCAGTATTTT. Its translation: CASRPGLFSTDTQYF.

The V and J genes are TRBV10-3 and TRBJ2-7, with D uncertain. Per the germline V gene, CDR1 is ENHRY and CDR2 is SYGVKD. The V and J ends lost 3 bases and 2 bases respectively, with 26 bases between them. The CDR3 covers 19 residues. As DNA, the CDR3 is TGTGCCATCAGTGAAGGCCCAATGGTGAGTCTGCAAAAAACCTACGAGCAGTACTTC. Protein: CAISEGPMVSLQKTYEQYF.

Only a few counts were recorded for this clonotype. Here the CDR3 reads CSARLRAQETQYF. CDR3 DNA sequence: TGCAGTGCTAGACTCCGGGCCCAAGAGACCCAGTACTTC. V is TRBV20-1 and J is TRBJ2-5; D is undetermined. Trimming took 2 bases from V and 1 from J, leaving 8 bases between them. The length of the CDR3 is 13 residues. Germline V lookup: CDR1 DFQATT, CDR2 SNEGSKA (reference sequence).

This chain connects TRBV7-2 to TRBJ2-7, with D tentatively TRBD1 (7 bases). Germline V gene sequence: CDR1 SGHTA, CDR2 FQGNSA. V lost 5 bases and J lost 6, with 20 bases in between. This CDR3 region has 15 residues. As DNA, the CDR3 is TGTGCCAGCAGCCCGATCTCGCGGGACAGTTCCGAGCAGTACTTC. It encodes CASSPISRDSSEQYF. Complete variable domain (other parts from reference TRBV7-2 and TRBJ2-7): GAGVSQSPSNKVTEKGKDVELRCDPISGHTALYWYRQSLGQGLEFLIYFQGNSAPDKSGLPSDRFSAERTGGSVSTLTIQRTQQEDSAVYLCASSPISRDSSEQYFGPGTRLTVT.

The count of this clonotype is one. This chain uses TRBV28 with TRBJ2-5, with no clear D. CDR1 is MDHEN and CDR2 is SYDVKM in the germline V gene. V was clipped by 8 bases and J by 4 bases, with 8 bases between them. The CDR3 has 11 amino acids. The CDR3 DNA reads TGTGCCAGCTTCGTTGGAGAGACCCAGTACTTC. Translated: CASFVGETQYF.

The rearrangement links TRBV9 to TRBJ2-4; D gene ambiguous. The J call may be in error: the DNA end matches TRBJ2-7 better. The CDR3 extends over 15 amino acids. Germline loops: CDR1 SGDLS, CDR2 YYNGEE. The chain's CDR3 is CASSVGGSLPYEQYF. Here the CDR3 DNA reads TGTGCCAGCAGCGTAGGAGGTAGTTTACCCTACGAGCAGTACTTC.

The sample holds a few counts of this clonotype. The V call is TRBV12-5, the J call TRBJ2-4; TRBD2 might be the D (6 bases). The J call is in doubt because the DNA end fits TRBJ2-7 better. Germline V gene lookup returns CDR1 LGHNT and CDR2 FRNRAP. The CDR3 has 14 amino acids. CDR3 DNA sequence: TGTGCTAGTGGTTATTGGGGAGGTAGTTACGAGCAGTACTTC. This codes for CASGYWGGSYEQYF.

This clonotype was seen only a few times. The chain joins TRBV7-8 to TRBJ2-7, with a tentative D call TRBD1 (6 bases). The CDR3 spans 14 residues. The V gene's germline CDR1 is SGHVS and CDR2 FQNEAQ. With 5 bases removed from V and 3 bases from J, the gap between germline ends came to 14 bases. DNA of the CDR3: TGTGCCAGCAGCATCGGACAGAGACTCTACGAGCAGTACTTC. This encodes CASSIGQRLYEQYF.

The table lists this clonotype with a few counts. The CDR3, as DNA: TGCGCCAGCAGCCTCGCGGGACAGGGAGTAACTAATGAAAAACTGTTTTTT. It yields the protein CASSLAGQGVTNEKLFF. The rearrangement uses TRBV5-1 and TRBJ1-4, with 9 bases aligning to TRBD1. CDR3 length equals 17 residues. In germline, CDR1 is SGHRS, CDR2 YFSETQ. Trimming at V came to 4 bases and at J to 1 base, leaving 8 bases not matched to a gene. Combining the CDR3 with reference TRBV5-1 and TRBJ1-4 gives the whole variable domain KAGVTQTPRYLIKTRGQQVTLSCSPISGHRSVSWYQQTPGQGLQFLFEYFSETQRNKGNFPGRFSGRQFSNSRSEMNVSTLELGDSALYLCASSLAGQGVTNEKLFFGSGTQLSVL.

This chain connects TRBV12-3 or TRBV12-4 to TRBJ2-1; D possibly matches TRBD1 or TRBD2 (5 bases each). V was pared by 7 bases and J by 1 base, with 8 bases between. This CDR3 contains 13 residues. Here the CDR3 reads CASIWGSYNEQFF. CDR3 in DNA: TGTGCCAGCATCTGGGGGTCCTACAATGAGCAGTTCTTC.

This clonotype was found a few times. The V and J genes are TRBV7-2 and TRBJ2-1; 9 nucleotides align to TRBD1. V lost 5 bases and J lost 1; bases outside the gene matches: 6. The CDR3 loop spans 16 amino acids. Germline-derived CDR1 and CDR2 are SGHTA and FQGNSA. The CDR3 protein is CASSKQGAVSYNEQFF. The CDR3 nucleotides read TGTGCCAGCAGCAAACAGGGGGCCGTGTCCTACAATGAGCAGTTCTTC.

This clonotype was counted between two and nine times. The rearrangement joins TRBV19 to TRBJ2-2; D might be TRBD1 (6 bases). Trimming removed 5 bases at V and 4 bases at J, with 11 bases between. The length of the CDR3 is 14 residues. CDR1 is LNHDA, CDR2 SQIVND, per germline (reference sequence). Here the CDR3 reads CASSVGHSTGELFF. For the CDR3, the DNA is TGTGCCAGTAGTGTGGGACATTCCACCGGGGAGCTGTTTTTT.

The chain joins TRBV5-1 to TRBJ1-2; TRBD1 might be the D (5 bases). The CDR3 length is 13 residues. V lost 4 bases, J lost 4 bases, and 11 bases lay in between. The germline CDR1 and CDR2 sequences are SGHRS and YFSETQ. The CDR3 nucleotides read TGCGCCAGCAGCCCGGACAATGGCTATGGCTACACCTTC. Amino acids: CASSPDNGYGYTF.

Written as DNA, the CDR3 is TGTGCCAGCAGCCAGACCAGGGGTCAAACTGAAGCTTTCTTT. The encoded protein is CASSQTRGQTEAFF. The chain combines TRBV2 with TRBJ1-1; TRBD1 is a possible D gene (6 bases). This CDR3 comprises 14 residues. CDR1 and CDR2 from the germline V gene are SNHLY and FYNNEI. Trimming removed 6 bases at V and 5 bases at J, with 16 bases between.

This clonotype was seen a few times. The chain has TRBV20-1 and TRBJ2-1; D is possibly TRBD2 (5 bases). Trimming left V 5 bases short and J 0 bases short, with 17 bases between. This CDR3 has 16 residues. CDR1 and CDR2 from the germline V gene are DFQATT and SNEGSKA (reference sequence). The chain's CDR3 is CSAASHGSSSYNEQFF. The DNA for the CDR3 is TGCAGTGCTGCTAGCCATGGGTCAAGCTCCTACAATGAGCAGTTCTTC.

The chain couples TRBV7-9 to TRBJ2-7; perhaps D is TRBD1 or TRBD2 (5 bases each). Trimming left V 5 bases short and J 0 bases short, with 17 bases between. The CDR3 loop spans 16 amino acids. Germline V lookup: CDR1 SEHNR, CDR2 FQNEAQ (reference sequence). CDR3 in DNA: TGTGCCAGCAGCCCCCCTTACGGGGCCAGCTCCTACGAGCAGTACTTC. Encoded protein: CASSPPYGASSYEQYF.

This rearrangement joins TRBV20-1 to TRBJ2-1; 12 bases agree with TRBD2. V trimming: 5 bases; J trimming: 9 bases; junction bases outside the gene matches: 11. Germline CDR1 is DFQATT and CDR2 is SNEGSKA (reference sequence). The CDR3 is 15 residues long. Here the CDR3 DNA reads TGCAGTGCTCCCCCGGCTAGCGGGAGGGCCTCTGAGCAGTTCTTC. The encoded protein is CSAPPASGRASEQFF.

This clonotype has more than one count but fewer than ten. This chain uses TRBV7-3 with TRBJ2-5; 9 bases are shared with TRBD1. The J call is uncertain, as TRBJ2-7 better fits the DNA end. The CDR3 runs to 15 residues. Germline assignment: CDR1 SGHTA and CDR2 FQGTGA. The CDR3 bases are TGTGCCAGCAGCTTAAACCCGGGACAGGGTTACGAGCAGTACTTC. As protein: CASSLNPGQGYEQYF.

The rearrangement joins TRBV27 to TRBJ1-6; weak D call: TRBD1 (5 bases). Germline values: CDR1 MNHEY, CDR2 SMNVEV (reference sequence). The CDR3 consists of 15 residues. Trimming stripped 2 bases from V and 10 bases from J, with 15 bases between. The CDR3 bases are TGTGCCAGCAGTTTAGTAGAGGGGCTAAGCTCACCCCTCCACTTT. Its protein is CASSLVEGLSSPLHF.

The chain combines TRBV9 with TRBJ2-3; TRBD2 matches at 7 bases. The CDR3 covers 17 residues. The J segment lost 0 bases and the V segment lost 0 bases, leaving 7 bases of the junction unmatched. Germline CDR1 SGDLS, CDR2 YYNGEE. The CDR3 region has the DNA TGTGCCAGCAGCGTAGCTGCTAGCGGCCTTAGCACAGATACGCAGTATTTT. As protein: CASSVAASGLSTDTQYF.

The chain is built from TRBV7-2 and TRBJ1-5; D remains ambiguous. The germline gives CDR1 SGHTA, CDR2 FQGNSA. This CDR3 has 15 amino acids. V lost 5 bases, J lost 0 bases, and 11 bases lay in between. DNA of the CDR3: TGTGCCAGCAGCCGGACGGGTTATAGCAATCAGCCCCAGCATTTT. This sequence encodes CASSRTGYSNQPQHF.